The 21 T cell receptor beta chains given below trace back to one sample, sequenced in a study of blood T cell repertoires in COVID-19. Data came from immunoSEQ multiplex PCR; TCRdb stores just in-frame clones and leaves some out. This sample yields roughly 110,000 clones, of which 85% to 90% are seen a single time; approximately 4.3% belongs to the top ten. Source material: peripheral blood. Receptor source: a woman between 45 and 60 years old with acute or convalescent COVID-19.

This clone was detected a few times. The V and J genes are TRBV18 and TRBJ1-1; D gene uncertain. V was shortened by 6 bases and J by 8 bases, with 16 bases between the two germline ends. CDR1 and CDR2 (germline): KGHSH, LQKENI. This CDR3 contains 13 residues. The CDR3 protein is CASSLYGDKEAFF. CDR3 nucleotide sequence: TGTGCCAGCTCTCTTTACGGGGATAAGGAAGCTTTCTTT.

The rearrangement uses TRBV18 and TRBJ1-4, with D possibly being TRBD1 (6 bases). Germline loops: CDR1 KGHSH, CDR2 LQKENI. The CDR3 covers 16 residues. With 2 bases removed from V and 4 bases from J, the gap between germline ends came to 14 bases. The CDR3 sequence: CASSPSGQSNNEKLFF. The CDR3 coding sequence is TGTGCCAGCTCACCATCCGGACAGAGTAATAATGAAAAACTGTTTTTT. The full variable domain, completed using reference TRBV18 and TRBJ1-4, is NAGVMQNPRHLVRRRGQEARLRCSPMKGHSHVYWYRQLPEEGLKFMVYLQKENIIDESGMPKERFSAEFPKEGPSILRIQQVVRGDSAAYFCASSPSGQSNNEKLFFGSGTQLSVL.

The chain uses TRBV7-2 and TRBJ1-2, with D unresolved. Between the trimmed V and J ends, which lost 2 bases and 13 bases, there was a span of 14 bases. Germline CDR1 reads SGHTA; CDR2 reads FQGNSA. The CDR3 is 12 amino acids. The DNA of the CDR3 is TGTGCCAGCAGCTTATCCCCCCGGGGTTCCACCTTC. Translated, it gives CASSLSPRGSTF.

This chain's CDR3 is CASSGGQGAGYGYTF. Written as DNA, the CDR3 is TGCGCCAGCAGCGGAGGACAGGGGGCCGGCTATGGCTACACCTTC. The chain couples TRBV5-1 to TRBJ1-2; TRBD1 matches at 11 bases. The CDR3 runs to 15 residues. V trimming: 4 bases; J trimming: 4 bases; junction bases outside the gene matches: 6. The germline V gene has CDR1 SGHRS and CDR2 YFSETQ.

The sample holds one count of this clone. This rearrangement joins TRBV6-5 to TRBJ1-1; D is possibly TRBD1 (5 bases). The ends were cut back, 6 bases at V and 2 bases at J, with 16 bases in the middle. This CDR3 has 15 residues. Germline V gene sequence: CDR1 MNHEY, CDR2 SVGAGI. The CDR3 sequence is CASRPTWGGNTEAFF. The CDR3 DNA reads as TGTGCCAGCAGGCCAACGTGGGGGGGTAACACTGAAGCTTTCTTT.

This chain links TRBV28 with TRBJ2-3; possible D gene TRBD1, 5 bases. Trimming shortened V by 3 bases and J by 6 bases, and 19 bases separated the two germline ends. CDR3 length: 16 amino acids. Germline CDR1 and CDR2: MDHEN and SYDVKM. This CDR3 is CASSFDALYRQDTQYF. DNA of the CDR3: TGTGCCAGCAGTTTCGACGCTCTCTACAGGCAGGATACGCAGTATTTT.

V is TRBV2 and J is TRBJ2-2; 9 positions match TRBD1. V dropped 5 bases and J dropped 5; count of bases not matched to a gene: 9. This CDR3 is 16 amino acids long. Germline V gene lookup returns CDR1 SNHLY and CDR2 FYNNEI. CDR3 protein: CASSSGTGFSTGELFF. CDR3 sequence (DNA): TGTGCCAGCAGTTCCGGGACAGGGTTCTCTACCGGGGAGCTGTTTTTT.

V is TRBV18 and J is TRBJ1-1; the D is unclear. CDR3 length: 14 amino acids. Trimming took off 2 bases at V and 5 bases at J, with 12 bases between the two ends. Germline CDR1 reads KGHSH; CDR2 reads LQKENI. DNA of the CDR3: TGTGCCAGCTCACCAGCGGGCTGGAGAACTGAAGCTTTCTTT. As protein: CASSPAGWRTEAFF.

The gene calls are TRBV7-2 and TRBJ1-4, with D perhaps TRBD1 (6 bases). Germline assignment: CDR1 SGHTA and CDR2 FQGNSA. V was cut by 5 bases and J by 3 bases, with 10 bases left in between. The CDR3 has 14 amino acids. This CDR3 reads CASSLRQANEKLFF. CDR3 sequence (DNA): TGTGCCAGCAGCCTTAGACAGGCTAATGAAAAACTGTTTTTT.

CDR3 nucleotides: TGTGCCAGCAGTTTAGGACAGGGATACACCATATATTTT. Residues: CASSLGQGYTIYF. The chain links TRBV28 to TRBJ1-3; 8 bases fit TRBD1. Trimming took 2 bases from V and 8 from J; bases not matched to a gene: 2. Germline CDR1 is MDHEN and CDR2 is SYDVKM. The CDR3 spans 13 residues.

The gene calls are TRBV7-6 and TRBJ1-4; the match to TRBD1 covers 7 bases. The length of the CDR3 is 15 residues. V was clipped by 0 bases and J by 6 bases; unmatched bases: 4. From germline, CDR1 is SGHVS and CDR2 FNYEAQ. CDR3 loop: CASSLAGGEDEKLFF. CDR3 bases: TGTGCCAGCAGCTTAGCAGGGGGCGAAGATGAAAAACTGTTTTTT.

This chain uses TRBV5-8 with TRBJ1-2; 7 nucleotides line up with TRBD1. The germline gives CDR1 SGHTS, CDR2 YDEGEE. CDR3 length equals 15 residues. The J segment lost 4 bases and the V segment lost 1 base, leaving 7 bases of the junction unmatched. CDR3 coding DNA: TGTGCCAGCAGCTTGTACTTACAGGGGACCTATGGCTACACCTTC. Translating it yields CASSLYLQGTYGYTF.

V usage is TRBV3-1 (or the pseudogene TRBV3-2) and J usage is TRBJ2-3; 11 nucleotides match TRBD2. The CDR3 contains 17 residues. The V and J ends lost 1 base and 3 bases, in that order; junction bases with no gene match: 6. Per the germline V gene, CDR1 is LGHDT and CDR2 is YNNKEL (reference sequence). As DNA, the CDR3 is TGTGCCAGCAGCCAAGGTAATAGCGGGAGGGTAACAGATACGCAGTATTTT. Protein product: CASSQGNSGRVTDTQYF.

V gene TRBV9 combines with J gene TRBJ1-2; TRBD1 agrees at 8 bases. The germline V gene has CDR1 SGDLS and CDR2 YYNGEE. The V gene end was trimmed by 4 bases and the J gene end by 2 bases; junction bases not matched to a gene: 7. This CDR3 region has 15 residues. CDR3 bases: TGTGCCAGCAGCTCACAGGGGGTTCAGAACTATGGCTACACCTTC. Protein: CASSSQGVQNYGYTF.

This chain connects TRBV19 to TRBJ1-5, with 7 bases lining up with TRBD1. CDR3 length: 16 amino acids. V lost 7 bases to trimming and J lost 2 bases; unmatched junction nucleotides: 11. The germline CDR1 and CDR2 sequences are LNHDA and SQIVND (reference sequence). The DNA of the CDR3 is TGTGCCAGTAAAAGCAGGGGGAATTTGGGCAATCAGCCCCAGCATTTT. Protein: CASKSRGNLGNQPQHF.

This chain links TRBV24-1 with TRBJ2-1, with a possible D match to TRBD1 (6 bases). The CDR3 covers 14 residues. In germline, CDR1 is KGHDR, CDR2 SFDVKD. The V end lost 3 bases, the J end lost 4 bases, and 9 bases lay between the germline ends. In DNA form, the CDR3 reads TGTGCCACCAGTGATACAGGGCTTTACAATGAGCAGTTCTTC. This sequence encodes CATSDTGLYNEQFF.

This chain links TRBV9 with TRBJ1-4, with 8 bases fitting TRBD1. Germline V gene sequence: CDR1 SGDLS, CDR2 YYNGEE. With 7 bases clipped from V and 8 bases from J, the junction kept 4 bases outside the gene matches. The CDR3 length is 12 residues. CDR3 sequence: CASSQGDEKLFF. CDR3 coding DNA: TGTGCCAGCTCACAGGGGGACGAAAAACTGTTTTTT.

This chain joins TRBV4-1 and TRBJ1-4, with TRBD1 matching 9 bases. The germline V gene encodes CDR1 MGHRA and CDR2 YSYEKL. J was trimmed by 5 bases and V by 4 bases; bases with no gene match: 8. CDR3 length: 16 residues. Written as DNA, the CDR3 is TGCGCCAGCAGCCCCCGGGGTGGGACAGGGAATGAAAAACTGTTTTTT. Translating it yields CASSPRGGTGNEKLFF.

This clone has only a few counts. This sequence joins TRBV19 and TRBJ1-5; D is perhaps TRBD1 (6 bases). The CDR3 is 15 residues long. The V end lost 3 bases, the J end lost 7 bases, and 16 bases lay between the germline ends. Germline V gene sequence: CDR1 LNHDA, CDR2 SQIVND (reference sequence). This CDR3 is CASSIVTGGSQPQHF. In DNA, the CDR3 is TGTGCCAGTAGTATCGTTACGGGGGGCTCACAGCCCCAGCATTTT.

V gene TRBV19 combines with J gene TRBJ2-3; D possibly corresponds to TRBD2 (6 bases). Trimming removed 0 bases at V and 0 bases at J, with 7 bases between. The CDR3 loop spans 15 amino acids. Germline CDR1 and CDR2: LNHDA and SQIVND (reference sequence). The CDR3 is CASSIDGGSTDTQYF. In DNA form, the CDR3 reads TGTGCCAGTAGTATAGATGGGGGGAGCACAGATACGCAGTATTTT.

The rearrangement joins TRBV14 to TRBJ1-1; 7 bases agree with TRBD1. The CDR3 extends over 14 amino acids. Germline lookup yields CDR1 SGHDN and CDR2 FVKESK. The J segment lost 6 bases and the V segment lost 5 bases, leaving 9 bases of the junction unmatched. The DNA of the CDR3 is TGTGCCAGCAGCTATTATTCCGGGACAGCTGAAGCTTTCTTT. Protein sequence: CASSYYSGTAEAFF.